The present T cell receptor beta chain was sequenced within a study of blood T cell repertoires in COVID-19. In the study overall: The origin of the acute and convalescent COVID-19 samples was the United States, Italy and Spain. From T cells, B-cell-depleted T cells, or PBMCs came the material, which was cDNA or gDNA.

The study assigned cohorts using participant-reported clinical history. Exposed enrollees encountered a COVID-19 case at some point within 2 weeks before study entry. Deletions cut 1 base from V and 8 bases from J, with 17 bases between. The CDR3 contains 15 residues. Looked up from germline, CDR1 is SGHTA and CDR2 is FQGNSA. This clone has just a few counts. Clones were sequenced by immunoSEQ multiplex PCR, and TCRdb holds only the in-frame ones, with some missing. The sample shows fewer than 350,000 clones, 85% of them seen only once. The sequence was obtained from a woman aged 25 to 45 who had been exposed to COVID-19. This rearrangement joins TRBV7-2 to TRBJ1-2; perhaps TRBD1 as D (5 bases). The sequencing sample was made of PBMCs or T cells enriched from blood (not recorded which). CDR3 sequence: CASSLDTSGMRGYTF. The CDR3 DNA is TGTGCCAGCAGCTTAGACACCTCAGGGATGCGCGGCTACACCTTC.